The entry below describes one T cell receptor (beta chain). The antigen is unknown. Together with a sample-barcoded 5' primer, a J-beta primer mix was included in a second PCR lasting about 7 to 11 cycles. Each cDNA molecule, via a template-switch adaptor with 12 random nucleotides, was tagged. TCRdb redid the calling of the 5' RACE reads with MiXCR, one entry per CDR3 protein. The sample records 650,000 to 1,000,000 distinct CDR3 sequences, roughly 46% being singletons. This CDR3 has 15 amino acids. V lost 3 bases to trimming and J lost 11 bases, with 22 bases between them. The data belong to a study of blood T cells in healthy people across ages. Study findings and constraints: Getting older went along with TCR beta diversity per million T cells dropping roughly linearly. Diversity figures based on one million T cells were deemed too low. PBMCs left unsorted prevented a conclusive naive versus antigen-experienced comparison.

The chain has TRBV12-3 or TRBV12-4 and TRBJ2-5; TRBD1 is a possible D gene (5 bases). The source material was blood. The TCR sequence derives from an elderly man in good health. The CDR3 spells CASSLGRPPNNEQYF. Here the CDR3 DNA reads TGTGCCAGCAGTTTGGGGCGGCCTCCAAACAATGAGCAGTACTTC.